The present TCR beta chain was sequenced within a study of blood T cell repertoires in COVID-19. Overall study context: Whether acute or convalescent, the COVID-19 samples came from the United States, Italy and Spain. PBMCs, B-cell-depleted T cells, or T cells were the source of the cDNA or gDNA that made up the material.

Profiling relied on immunoSEQ multiplex PCR, and the TCRdb table lists in-frame clones only, not all of them. The table has over 200,000 clones, about 79% seen once; the top ten hold approximately 2.3%. V shed 5 bases and J shed 5 bases, with 15 bases lying between them. Germline CDR1 LNHNV, CDR2 YYDKDF (reference sequence). This CDR3 has 14 amino acids. The sequencing sample was made of peripheral blood. This chain connects TRBV15 to TRBJ2-5; possibly TRBD1 for D (5 bases). The TCR originated in a man in his forties who had recovered from COVID-19. Here the CDR3 reads CATSEEGVKETQYF. CDR3 DNA sequence: TGTGCCACCAGCGAAGAAGGGGTGAAGGAGACCCAGTACTTC.